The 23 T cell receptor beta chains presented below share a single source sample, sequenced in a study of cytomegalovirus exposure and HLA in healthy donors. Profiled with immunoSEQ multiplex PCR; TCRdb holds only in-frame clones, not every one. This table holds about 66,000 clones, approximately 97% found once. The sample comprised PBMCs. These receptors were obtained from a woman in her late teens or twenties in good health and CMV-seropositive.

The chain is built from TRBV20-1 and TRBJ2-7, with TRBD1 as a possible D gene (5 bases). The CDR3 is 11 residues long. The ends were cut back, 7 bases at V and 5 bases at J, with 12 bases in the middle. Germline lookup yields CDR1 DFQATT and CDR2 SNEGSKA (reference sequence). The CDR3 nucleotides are TGCAGTGGGCAGATAGGGGACGAGCAGTACTTC. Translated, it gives CSGQIGDEQYF.

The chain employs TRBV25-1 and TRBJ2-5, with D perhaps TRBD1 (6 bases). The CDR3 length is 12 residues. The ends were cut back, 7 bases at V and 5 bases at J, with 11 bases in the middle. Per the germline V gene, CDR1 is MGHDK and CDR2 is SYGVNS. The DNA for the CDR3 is TGTGCCAGCAACAGGGACGGCGAGACCCAGTACTTC. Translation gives CASNRDGETQYF. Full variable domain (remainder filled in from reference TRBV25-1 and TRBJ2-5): EADIYQTPRYLVIGTGKKITLECSQTMGHDKMYWYQQDPGMELHLIHYSYGVNSTEKGDLSSESTVSRIRTEHFPLTLESARPSHTSQYLCASNRDGETQYFGPGTRLLVL.

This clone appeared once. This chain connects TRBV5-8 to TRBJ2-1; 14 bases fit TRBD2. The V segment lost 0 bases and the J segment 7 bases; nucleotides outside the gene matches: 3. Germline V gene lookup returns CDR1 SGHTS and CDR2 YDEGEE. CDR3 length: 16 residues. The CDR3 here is CASSLGLAGGRNEQFF. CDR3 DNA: TGTGCCAGCAGCTTGGGACTAGCGGGAGGGCGTAATGAGCAGTTCTTC.

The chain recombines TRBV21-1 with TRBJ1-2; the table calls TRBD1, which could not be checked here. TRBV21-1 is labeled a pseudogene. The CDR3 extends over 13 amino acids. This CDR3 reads CASSRGQGVGYTF. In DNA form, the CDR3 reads TGTGCCAGCAGCAGGGGACAGGGGGTTGGCTACACCTTC.

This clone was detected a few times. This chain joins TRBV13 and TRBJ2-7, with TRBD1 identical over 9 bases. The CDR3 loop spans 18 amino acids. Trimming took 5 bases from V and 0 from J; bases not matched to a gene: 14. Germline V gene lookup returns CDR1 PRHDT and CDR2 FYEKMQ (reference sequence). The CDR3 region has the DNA TGTGCCAGCAGCCGTAGGGGGACACGACAGGGGGTCTCCTACGAGCAGTACTTC. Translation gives CASSRRGTRQGVSYEQYF.

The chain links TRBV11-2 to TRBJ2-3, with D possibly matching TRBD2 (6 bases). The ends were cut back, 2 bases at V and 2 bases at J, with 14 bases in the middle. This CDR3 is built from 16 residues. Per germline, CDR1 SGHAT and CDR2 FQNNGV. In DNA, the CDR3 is TGTGCCAGCAGCTTACCCCGGGAGTTAGCCACAGATACGCAGTATTTT. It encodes CASSLPRELATDTQYF.

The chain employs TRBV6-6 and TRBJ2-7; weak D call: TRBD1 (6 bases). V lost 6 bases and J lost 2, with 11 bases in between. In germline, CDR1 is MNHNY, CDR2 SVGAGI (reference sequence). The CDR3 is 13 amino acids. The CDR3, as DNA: TGTGCCAGCAGCAGGGGACACCCCTACGAGCAGTACTTC. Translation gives CASSRGHPYEQYF.

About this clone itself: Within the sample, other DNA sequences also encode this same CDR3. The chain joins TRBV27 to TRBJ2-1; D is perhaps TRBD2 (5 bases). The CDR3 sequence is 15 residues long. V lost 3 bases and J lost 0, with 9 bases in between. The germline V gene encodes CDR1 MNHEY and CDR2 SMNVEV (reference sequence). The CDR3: CASSLRASSYNEQFF. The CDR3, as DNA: TGTGCCAGCAGTTTGCGGGCTAGCTCCTACAATGAGCAGTTCTTC.

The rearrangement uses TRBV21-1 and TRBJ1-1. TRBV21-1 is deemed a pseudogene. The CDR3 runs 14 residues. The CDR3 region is CASSRFRGRTEAFF. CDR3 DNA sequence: TGTGCCAGCAGCAGGTTCCGGGGTAGGACTGAAGCTTTCTTT.

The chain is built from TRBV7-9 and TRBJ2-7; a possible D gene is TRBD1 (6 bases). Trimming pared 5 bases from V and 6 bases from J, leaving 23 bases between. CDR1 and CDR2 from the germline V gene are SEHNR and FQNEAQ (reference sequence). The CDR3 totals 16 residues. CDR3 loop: CASSLMFRQGLGEQYF. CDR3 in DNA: TGTGCCAGCAGCCTCATGTTCCGGCAGGGGCTGGGCGAGCAGTACTTC.

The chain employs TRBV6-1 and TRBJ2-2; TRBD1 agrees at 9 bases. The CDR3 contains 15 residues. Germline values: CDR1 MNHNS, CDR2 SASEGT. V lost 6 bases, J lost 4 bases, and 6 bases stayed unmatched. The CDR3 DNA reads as TGTGCCAGCAGGCAAGGGGACAGGGTCACCGGGGAGCTGTTTTTT. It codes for CASRQGDRVTGELFF.

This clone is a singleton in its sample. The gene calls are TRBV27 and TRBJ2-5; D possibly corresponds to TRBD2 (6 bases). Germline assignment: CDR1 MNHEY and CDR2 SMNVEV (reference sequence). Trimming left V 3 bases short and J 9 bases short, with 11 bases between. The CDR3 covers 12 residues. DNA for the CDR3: TGTGCCAGCAGTTTTGTGGGGAGGCCCCAGTACTTC. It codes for CASSFVGRPQYF.

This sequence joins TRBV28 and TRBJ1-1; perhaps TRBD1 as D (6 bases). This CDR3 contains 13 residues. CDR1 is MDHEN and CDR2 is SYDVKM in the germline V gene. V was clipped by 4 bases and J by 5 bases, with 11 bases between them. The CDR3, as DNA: TGTGCCAGCAGTTCGACAGGAAGAACTGAAGCTTTCTTT. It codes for CASSSTGRTEAFF.

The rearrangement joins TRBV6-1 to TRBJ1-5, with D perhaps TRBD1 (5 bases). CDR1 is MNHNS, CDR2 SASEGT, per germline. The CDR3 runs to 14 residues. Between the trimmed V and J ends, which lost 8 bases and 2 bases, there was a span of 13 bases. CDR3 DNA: TGTGCCAGCTCGCCGCAACAGGGCAATCAGCCCCAGCATTTT. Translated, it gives CASSPQQGNQPQHF.

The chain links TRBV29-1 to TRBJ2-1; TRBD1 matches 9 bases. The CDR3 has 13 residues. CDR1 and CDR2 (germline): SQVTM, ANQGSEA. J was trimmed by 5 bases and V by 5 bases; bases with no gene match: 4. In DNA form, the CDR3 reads TGCAGCGTTCGACAGGGGGGAAACAATGAGCAGTTCTTC. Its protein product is CSVRQGGNNEQFF.

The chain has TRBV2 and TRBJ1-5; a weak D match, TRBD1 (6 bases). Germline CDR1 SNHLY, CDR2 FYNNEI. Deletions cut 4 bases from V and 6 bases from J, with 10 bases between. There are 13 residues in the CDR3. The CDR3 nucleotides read TGTGCCAGCAGTGCAGGGGTCGGTCAGCCCCAGCATTTT. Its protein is CASSAGVGQPQHF.

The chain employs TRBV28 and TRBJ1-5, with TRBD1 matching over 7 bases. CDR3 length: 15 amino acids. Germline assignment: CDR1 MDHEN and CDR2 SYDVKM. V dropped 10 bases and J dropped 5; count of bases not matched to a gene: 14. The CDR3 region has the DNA TGTGCCACCCAATCGAGACAGGGCGGACATCAGCCCCAGCATTTT. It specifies CATQSRQGGHQPQHF.

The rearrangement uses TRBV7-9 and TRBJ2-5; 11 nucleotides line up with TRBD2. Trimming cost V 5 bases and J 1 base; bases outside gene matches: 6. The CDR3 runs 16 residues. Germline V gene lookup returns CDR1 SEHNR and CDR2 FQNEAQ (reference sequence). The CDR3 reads CASSRPGLAAQETQYF. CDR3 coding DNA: TGTGCCAGCAGCCGACCGGGACTAGCGGCCCAAGAGACCCAGTACTTC.

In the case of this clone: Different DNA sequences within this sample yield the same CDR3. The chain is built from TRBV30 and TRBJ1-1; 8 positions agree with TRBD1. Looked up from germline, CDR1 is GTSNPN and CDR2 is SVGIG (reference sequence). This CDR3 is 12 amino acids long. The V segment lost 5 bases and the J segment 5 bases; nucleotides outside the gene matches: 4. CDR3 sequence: CAWGQGDTEAFF. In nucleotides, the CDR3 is TGTGCCTGGGGACAGGGTGATACTGAAGCTTTCTTT. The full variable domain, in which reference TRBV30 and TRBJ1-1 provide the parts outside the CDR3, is SQTIHQWPATLVQPVGSPLSLECTVEGTSNPNLYWYRQAAGRGLQLLFYSVGIGQISSEVPQNLSASRPQDRQFILSSKKLLLSDSGFYLCAWGQGDTEAFFGQGTRLTVV.

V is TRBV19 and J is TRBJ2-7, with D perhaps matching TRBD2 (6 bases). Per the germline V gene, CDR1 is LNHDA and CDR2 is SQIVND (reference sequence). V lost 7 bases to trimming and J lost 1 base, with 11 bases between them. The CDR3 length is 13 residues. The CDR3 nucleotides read TGTGCCAGTACCGGGACTCATTCCTACGAGCAGTACTTC. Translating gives CASTGTHSYEQYF. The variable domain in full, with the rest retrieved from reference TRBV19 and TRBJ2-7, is DGGITQSPKYLFRKEGQNVTLSCEQNLNHDAMYWYRQDPGQGLRLIYYSQIVNDFQKGDIAEGYSVSREKKESFPLTVTSAQKNPTAFYLCASTGTHSYEQYFGPGTRLTVT.

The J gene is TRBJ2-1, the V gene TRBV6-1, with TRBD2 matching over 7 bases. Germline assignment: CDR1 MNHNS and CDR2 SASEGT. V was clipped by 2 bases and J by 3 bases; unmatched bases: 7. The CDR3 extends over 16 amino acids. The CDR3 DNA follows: TGTGCCAGCAGTGAACCCGCTAGCGGCAACTACAATGAGCAGTTCTTC. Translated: CASSEPASGNYNEQFF.

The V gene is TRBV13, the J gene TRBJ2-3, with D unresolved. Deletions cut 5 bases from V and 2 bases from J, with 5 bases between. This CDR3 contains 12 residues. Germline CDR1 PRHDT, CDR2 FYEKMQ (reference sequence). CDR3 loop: CASSDITDTQYF. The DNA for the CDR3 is TGTGCCAGCAGCGACATCACAGATACGCAGTATTTT.

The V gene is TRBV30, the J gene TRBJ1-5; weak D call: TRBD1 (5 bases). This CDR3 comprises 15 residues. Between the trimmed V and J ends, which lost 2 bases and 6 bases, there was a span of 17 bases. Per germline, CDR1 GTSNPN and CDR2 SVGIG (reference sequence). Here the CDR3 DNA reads TGTGCCTGGAGTATGGGACCCGGGAGGAGTCAGCCCCAGCATTTT. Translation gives CAWSMGPGRSQPQHF.